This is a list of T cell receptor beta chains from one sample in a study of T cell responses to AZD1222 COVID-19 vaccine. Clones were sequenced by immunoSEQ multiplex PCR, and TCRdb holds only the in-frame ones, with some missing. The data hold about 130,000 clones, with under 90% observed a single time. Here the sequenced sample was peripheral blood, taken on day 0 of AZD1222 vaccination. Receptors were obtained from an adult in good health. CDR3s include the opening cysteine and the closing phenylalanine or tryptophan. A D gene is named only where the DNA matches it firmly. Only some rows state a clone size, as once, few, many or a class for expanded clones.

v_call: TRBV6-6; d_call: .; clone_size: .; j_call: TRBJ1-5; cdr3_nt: TGTGCCAGCAGCCACAACAGATATAGCAATCAGCCCCAGCATTTT; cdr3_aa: CASSHNRYSNQPQHF
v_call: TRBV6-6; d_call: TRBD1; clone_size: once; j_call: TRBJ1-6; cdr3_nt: TGTGCCAGCACTCTTCTAGCCTCAGGGGGTAATTCACCCCTCCACTTT; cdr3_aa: CASTLLASGGNSPLHF
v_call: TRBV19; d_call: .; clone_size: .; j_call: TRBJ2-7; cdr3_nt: TGTGCCAGTAGTCCCCGGATCGTGTCCGGGAGCGAGCAGTACTTC; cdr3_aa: CASSPRIVSGSEQYF
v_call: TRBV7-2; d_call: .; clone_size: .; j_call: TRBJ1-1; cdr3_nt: TGTGCCAGCAGCTTAGCAGGGCCCCTCGATGAAGCTTTCTTT; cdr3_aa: CASSLAGPLDEAFF
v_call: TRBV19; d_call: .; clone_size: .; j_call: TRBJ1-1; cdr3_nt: TGTGCCAGTAGTGAGGGCAGGGGAAACACTGAAGCTTTCTTT; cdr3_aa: CASSEGRGNTEAFF
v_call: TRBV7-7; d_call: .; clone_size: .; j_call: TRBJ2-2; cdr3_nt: TGTGCCAGCAGCCCTCACCGCACCGGGGAGCTGTTTTTT; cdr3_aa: CASSPHRTGELFF
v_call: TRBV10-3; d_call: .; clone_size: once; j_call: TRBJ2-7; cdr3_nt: TGTGCCATCAGGGATCATGGTGGTGGAATAGTTTCCGAGCAGTACTTC; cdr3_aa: CAIRDHGGGIVSEQYF
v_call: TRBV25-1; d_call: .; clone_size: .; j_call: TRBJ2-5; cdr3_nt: TGTGCCAGCAGTAACCCAATGAGCCTCCAAGAGACCCAGTACTTC; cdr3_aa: CASSNPMSLQETQYF
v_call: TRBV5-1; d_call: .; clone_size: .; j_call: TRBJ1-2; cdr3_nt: TGCGCCAGCAGCTTAGATAGGGTAGGAGGCTACACCTTC; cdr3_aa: CASSLDRVGGYTF
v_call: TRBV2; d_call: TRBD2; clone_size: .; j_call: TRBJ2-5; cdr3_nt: TGTGCCAGCAGTGATCTAGCGGGGGTGCAAGAGACCCAGTACTTC; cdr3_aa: CASSDLAGVQETQYF
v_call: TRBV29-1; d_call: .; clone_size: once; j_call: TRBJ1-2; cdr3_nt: TGCAGCGTTGCAGCTAACTATGGCTACACCTTC; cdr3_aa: CSVAANYGYTF
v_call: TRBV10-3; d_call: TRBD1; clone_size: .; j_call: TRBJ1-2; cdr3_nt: TGTGCCAGCCAACCTGGGACAGGGCACGGCTACACCTTC; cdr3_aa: CASQPGTGHGYTF
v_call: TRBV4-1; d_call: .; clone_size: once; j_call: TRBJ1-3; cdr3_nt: TGCGCCAGCAGCCCGACGGACTCTGGAAACACCATATATTTT; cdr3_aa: CASSPTDSGNTIYF
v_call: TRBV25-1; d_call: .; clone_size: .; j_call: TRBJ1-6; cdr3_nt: TGTGCCACCACCGCGGGGCAGACTTCACCCCTCCACTTT; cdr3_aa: CATTAGQTSPLHF
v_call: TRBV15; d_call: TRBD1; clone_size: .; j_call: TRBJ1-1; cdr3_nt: TGTGCCACCAGCAGAGGATACCGAGGGACAGGGGTGACTGAAGCTTTCTTT; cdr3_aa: CATSRGYRGTGVTEAFF
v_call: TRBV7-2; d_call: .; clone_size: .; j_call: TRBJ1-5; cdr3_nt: TGTGCCAGCAGCTTAAACGGGCGACGTCAGCCCCAGCATTTT; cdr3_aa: CASSLNGRRQPQHF
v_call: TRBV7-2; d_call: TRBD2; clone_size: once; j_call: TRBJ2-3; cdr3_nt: TGTGCCAGCAGCTTAGCGCTCGGGGTATTGAGCGGGGCCACAGATACGCAGTATTTT; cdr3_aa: CASSLALGVLSGATDTQYF
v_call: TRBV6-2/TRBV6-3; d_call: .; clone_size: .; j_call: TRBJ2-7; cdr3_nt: TGTGCCAGCAGTTACTCCGGGTCATGGGACTACGAGCAGTACTTC; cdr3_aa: CASSYSGSWDYEQYF
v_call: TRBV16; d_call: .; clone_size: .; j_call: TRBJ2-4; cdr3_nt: TGTGCCAGCAGCCAGGGCAGGGAGGTGAACATTCAGTACTTC; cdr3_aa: CASSQGREVNIQYF
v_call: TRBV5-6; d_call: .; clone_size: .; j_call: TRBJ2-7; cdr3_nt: TGTGCCAGCAGCCTACGTGGACTATTCCCTACGACCTACGAGCAGTACTTC; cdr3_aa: CASSLRGLFPTTYEQYF
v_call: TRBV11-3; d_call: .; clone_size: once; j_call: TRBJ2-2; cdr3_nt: TGTGCCAGCAGGGAGGGGATTTACACCGGGGAGCTGTTTTTT; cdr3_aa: CASREGIYTGELFF
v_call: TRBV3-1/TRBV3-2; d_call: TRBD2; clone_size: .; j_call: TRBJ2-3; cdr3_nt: TGTGCCAGCAACGCGATGACCGGGACTAGGGAAGATACGCAGTATTTT; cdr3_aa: CASNAMTGTREDTQYF
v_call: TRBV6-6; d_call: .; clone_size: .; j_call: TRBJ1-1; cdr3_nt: TGTGCCAGCAGGATTAACACTGAAGCTTTCTTT; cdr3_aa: CASRINTEAFF
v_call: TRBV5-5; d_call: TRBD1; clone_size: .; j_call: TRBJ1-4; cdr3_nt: TGTGCCAGCAGCTCAGCCATCTGGGACAGGGATGAAAAACTGTTTTTT; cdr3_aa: CASSSAIWDRDEKLFF